This section outlines one TCR beta chain sequence together with its context. The record originates from a study of T cell responses to AZD1222 COVID-19 vaccine. The repertoire was sequenced with immunoSEQ multiplex PCR; TCRdb's copy has only in-frame clones and lacks some. The repertoire holds about 110,000 clones, roughly 85% seen once, with around 2.3% in the top ten. Trimming took 5 bases from V and 4 from J; bases not matched to a gene: 5. The CDR3 has 15 amino acids. Germline loops: CDR1 SNHLY, CDR2 FYNNEI. The specimen comprised peripheral blood, sampled 28 days after the second AZD1222 dose. The chain employs TRBV2 and TRBJ2-1; 10 nucleotides agree with TRBD1. The receptor's source is an adult who received the AZD1222 COVID-19 vaccine. The CDR3 reads CASSKDRGGYNEQFF. Written as DNA, the CDR3 is TGTGCCAGCAGTAAGGACAGGGGGGGATACAATGAGCAGTTCTTC.